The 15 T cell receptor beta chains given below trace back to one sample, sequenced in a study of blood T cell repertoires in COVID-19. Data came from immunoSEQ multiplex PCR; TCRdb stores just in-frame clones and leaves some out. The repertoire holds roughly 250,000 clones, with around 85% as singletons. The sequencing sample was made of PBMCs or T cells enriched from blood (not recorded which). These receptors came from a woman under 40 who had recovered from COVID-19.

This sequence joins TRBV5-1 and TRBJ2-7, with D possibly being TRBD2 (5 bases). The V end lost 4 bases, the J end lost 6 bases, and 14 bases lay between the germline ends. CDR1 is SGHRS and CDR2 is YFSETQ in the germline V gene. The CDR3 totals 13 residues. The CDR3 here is CASSQIGRGEQYF. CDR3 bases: TGCGCCAGCAGCCAAATAGGACGGGGCGAGCAGTACTTC.

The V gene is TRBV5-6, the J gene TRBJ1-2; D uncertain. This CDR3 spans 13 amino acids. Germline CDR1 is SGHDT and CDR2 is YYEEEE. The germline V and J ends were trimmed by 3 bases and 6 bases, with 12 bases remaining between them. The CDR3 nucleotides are TGTGCCAGCAGCTACCGAGGGAATCATGGCTACACCTTC. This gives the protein CASSYRGNHGYTF. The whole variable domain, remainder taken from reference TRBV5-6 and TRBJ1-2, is DAGVTQSPTHLIKTRGQQVTLRCSPKSGHDTVSWYQQALGQGPQFIFQYYEEEERQRGNFPDRFSGHQFPNYSSELNVNALLLGDSALYLCASSYRGNHGYTFGSGTRLTVV.

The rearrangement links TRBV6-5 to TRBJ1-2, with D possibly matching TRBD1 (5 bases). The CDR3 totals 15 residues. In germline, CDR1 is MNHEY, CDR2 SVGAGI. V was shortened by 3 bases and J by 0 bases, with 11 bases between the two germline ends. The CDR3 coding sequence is TGTGCCAGCAGTTATACCCGGGACTCTAACTATGGCTACACCTTC. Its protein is CASSYTRDSNYGYTF.

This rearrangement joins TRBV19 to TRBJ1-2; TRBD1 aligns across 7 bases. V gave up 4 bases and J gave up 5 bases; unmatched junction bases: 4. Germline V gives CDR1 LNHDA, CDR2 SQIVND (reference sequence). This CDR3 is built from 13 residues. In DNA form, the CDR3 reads TGTGCCAGTAGTAAGGCAGGGGGTTATGGCTACACCTTC. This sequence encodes CASSKAGGYGYTF.

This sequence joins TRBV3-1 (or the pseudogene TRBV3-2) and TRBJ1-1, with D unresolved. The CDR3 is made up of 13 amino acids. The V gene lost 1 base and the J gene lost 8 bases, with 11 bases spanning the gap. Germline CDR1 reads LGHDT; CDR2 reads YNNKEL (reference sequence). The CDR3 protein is CASSQGLQVEAFF. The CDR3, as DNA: TGTGCCAGCAGCCAAGGCTTGCAGGTCGAAGCTTTCTTT.

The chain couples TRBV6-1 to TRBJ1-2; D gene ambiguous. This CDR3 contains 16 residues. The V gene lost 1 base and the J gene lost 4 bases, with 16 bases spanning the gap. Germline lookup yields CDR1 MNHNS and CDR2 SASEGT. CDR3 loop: CASSEVGRTTIYGYTF. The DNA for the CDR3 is TGTGCCAGCAGTGAAGTTGGCAGGACTACGATCTATGGCTACACCTTC.

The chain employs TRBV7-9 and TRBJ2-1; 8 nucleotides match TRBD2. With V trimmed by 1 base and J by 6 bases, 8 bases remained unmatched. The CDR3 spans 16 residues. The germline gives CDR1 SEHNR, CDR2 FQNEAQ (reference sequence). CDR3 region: CASSLETTGGPNEQFF. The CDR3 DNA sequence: TGTGCCAGCAGCTTAGAGACAACGGGGGGGCCCAATGAGCAGTTCTTC.

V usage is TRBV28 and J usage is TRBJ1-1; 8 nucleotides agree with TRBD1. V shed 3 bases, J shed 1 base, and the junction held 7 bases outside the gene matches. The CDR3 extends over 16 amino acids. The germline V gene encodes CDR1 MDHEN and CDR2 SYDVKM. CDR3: CASSFRQGPRNTEAFF. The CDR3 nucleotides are TGTGCCAGCAGTTTCCGACAGGGGCCCAGGAACACTGAAGCTTTCTTT. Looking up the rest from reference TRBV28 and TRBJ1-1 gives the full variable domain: DVKVTQSSRYLVKRTGEKVFLECVQDMDHENMFWYRQDPGLGLRLIYFSYDVKMKEKGDIPEGYSVSREKKERFSLILESASTNQTSMYLCASSFRQGPRNTEAFFGQGTRLTVV.

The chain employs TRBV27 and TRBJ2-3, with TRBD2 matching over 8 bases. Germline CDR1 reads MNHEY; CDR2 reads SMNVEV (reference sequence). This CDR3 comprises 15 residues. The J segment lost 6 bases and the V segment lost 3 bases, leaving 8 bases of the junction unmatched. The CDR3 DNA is TGTGCCAGCAGTTTCGAACGGGGGGGGTTTGATACGCAGTATTTT. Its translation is CASSFERGGFDTQYF.

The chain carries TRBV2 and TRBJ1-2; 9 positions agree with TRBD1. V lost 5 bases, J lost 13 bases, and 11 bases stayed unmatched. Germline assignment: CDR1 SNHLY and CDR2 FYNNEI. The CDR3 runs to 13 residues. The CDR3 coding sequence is TGTGCCAGCAGTCGGGACAGGGTGACAAACGGCACCTTC. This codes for CASSRDRVTNGTF.

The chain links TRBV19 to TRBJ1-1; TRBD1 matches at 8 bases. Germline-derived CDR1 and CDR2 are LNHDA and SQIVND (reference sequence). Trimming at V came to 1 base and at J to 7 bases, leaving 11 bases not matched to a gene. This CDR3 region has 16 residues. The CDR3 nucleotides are TGTGCCAGTAGTATAGGAATAGGCAGGGGGCCGATTGAAGCTTTCTTT. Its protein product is CASSIGIGRGPIEAFF.

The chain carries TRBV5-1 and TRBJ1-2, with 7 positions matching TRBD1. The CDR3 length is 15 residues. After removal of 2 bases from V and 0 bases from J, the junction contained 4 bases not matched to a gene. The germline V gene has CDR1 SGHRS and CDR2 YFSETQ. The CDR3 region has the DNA TGCGCCAGCAGCTTCACAGGGGACACTAACTATGGCTACACCTTC. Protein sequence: CASSFTGDTNYGYTF.

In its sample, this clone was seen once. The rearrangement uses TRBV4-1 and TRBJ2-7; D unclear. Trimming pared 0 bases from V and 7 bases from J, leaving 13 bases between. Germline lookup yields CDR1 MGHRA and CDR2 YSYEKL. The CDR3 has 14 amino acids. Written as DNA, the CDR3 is TGCGCCAGCAGCCAAGAAAGGCAACTCGGGGAGCAGTACTTC. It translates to CASSQERQLGEQYF.

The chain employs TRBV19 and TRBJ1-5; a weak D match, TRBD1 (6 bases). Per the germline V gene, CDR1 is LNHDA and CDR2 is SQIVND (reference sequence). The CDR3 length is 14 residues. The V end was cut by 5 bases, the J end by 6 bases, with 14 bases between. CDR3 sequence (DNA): TGTGCCAGTAGTGATACAGGGCCCCCTCAGCCCCAGCATTTT. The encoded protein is CASSDTGPPQPQHF.

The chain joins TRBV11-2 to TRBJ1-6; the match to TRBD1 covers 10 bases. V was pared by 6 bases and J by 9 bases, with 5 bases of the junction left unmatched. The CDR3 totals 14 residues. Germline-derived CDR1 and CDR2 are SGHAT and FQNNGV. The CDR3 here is CASRSGQGISPLHF. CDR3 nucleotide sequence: TGTGCCAGCAGGTCGGGACAGGGGATTTCACCCCTCCACTTT.